The source of this TCR beta chain is a study of T-cell memory formation after mild COVID-19. General study points: What remained unconfirmed was the SARS-CoV-2 specificity of second-wave clones peaking on day 37.

Using its own MiXCR run on the 5' RACE reads, TCRdb lists one record per CDR3 protein. The table shows approximately 350,000 distinct CDR3 sequences, with 10% to 15% occurring only once. To note about this clonotype: What it binds is not known.

Trimming stripped 0 bases from V and 6 bases from J, with 12 bases between. Germline CDR1 reads MNHEY; CDR2 reads SVGEGT. The CDR3 length is 15 residues. The TCR was taken from a man between 18 and 35 years old who had mild COVID-19 (a few samples of this study predate the infection). Cell type and time point are not known. The material sequenced was PBMCs or a T cell subset sorted from them (not recorded which). The chain joins TRBV6-2 or TRBV6-3 to TRBJ1-5; the D is unclear. The CDR3 region has the DNA TGTGCCAGCAGTTACTCTTGGGCGGGCGGTCAGCCCCAGCATTTT. Translated: CASSYSWAGGQPQHF.